The 30 T cell receptor beta chains in this list originate from one sample, sequenced in a study of cytomegalovirus exposure and HLA in healthy donors (dated by TCRdb to the late 2010s). Library preparation used the immunoSEQ multiplex PCR assay. For the multiplex PCR, a mixture combining 60 forward primers for TCR Vbeta segments and 13 reverse primers for TCR Jbeta segments was used. Not all clones reach the TCRdb copy of this immuneACCESS table, which keeps in-frame sequences only. Checked studies attribute under half of the gap to unresolved V genes and leave the rest unexplained. Here the sample has some 110,000 clones; 70% to 80% occur a single time. 2% to 2.5% of the sample is in the top ten clones. Input material: PBMCs. The receptor set was obtained from a man younger than 40 in good health and CMV-seronegative.

This rearrangement joins TRBV7-9 to TRBJ1-2; D perhaps matches TRBD1 (5 bases). Germline V CDR1 and CDR2: SEHNR, FQNEAQ (reference sequence). The V end was cut by 1 base, the J end by 7 bases, with 10 bases between. The CDR3 loop spans 13 amino acids. CDR3 in DNA: TGTGCCAGCAGCTTAGGGACAAATGCTGGCTACACCTTC. Translated: CASSLGTNAGYTF.

The chain couples TRBV5-1 to TRBJ2-7; a weak D match, TRBD2 (5 bases). CDR1 is SGHRS and CDR2 is YFSETQ in the germline V gene. V lost 5 bases and J lost 2, with 17 bases in between. The CDR3 loop spans 15 amino acids. In DNA form, the CDR3 reads TGCGCCAGCAGTTTCCTTCCGATGACTACCTACGAGCAGTACTTC. Translated: CASSFLPMTTYEQYF.

This chain links TRBV19 with TRBJ1-4; D ambiguous. With 5 bases removed from V and 5 bases from J, the gap between germline ends came to 15 bases. CDR1 is LNHDA and CDR2 is SQIVND in the germline V gene (reference sequence). The CDR3 sequence is 15 residues long. The DNA for the CDR3 is TGTGCCAGTAGTTTCTACAGCAGGAGGAATGAAAAACTGTTTTTT. Translation gives CASSFYSRRNEKLFF. Combining the CDR3 with reference TRBV19 and TRBJ1-4 gives the whole variable domain DGGITQSPKYLFRKEGQNVTLSCEQNLNHDAMYWYRQDPGQGLRLIYYSQIVNDFQKGDIAEGYSVSREKKESFPLTVTSAQKNPTAFYLCASSFYSRRNEKLFFGSGTQLSVL.

The CDR3 loop is CASSLDPTAGWEKLFF. CDR3 DNA: TGTGCCAGCAGTTTAGACCCGACAGCCGGTTGGGAAAAACTGTTTTTT. J is TRBJ1-4 and V is TRBV27; D possibly corresponds to TRBD1 (5 bases). The CDR3 is 16 residues long. Germline V lookup: CDR1 MNHEY, CDR2 SMNVEV (reference sequence). Trimming removed 2 bases from V and 8 bases from J, with 18 bases in between.

This chain links TRBV18 with TRBJ2-7; 7 positions agree with TRBD2. The CDR3 is made up of 15 amino acids. J was trimmed by 6 bases and V by 1 base; bases with no gene match: 9. Germline-derived CDR1 and CDR2 are KGHSH and LQKENI. CDR3 sequence reads: CASSPLDMGGGEQYF. CDR3 nucleotides: TGTGCCAGCTCACCACTAGACATGGGGGGGGGCGAGCAGTACTTC.

The rearrangement joins TRBV6-1 to TRBJ2-1; TRBD2 matches 7 bases. Germline lookup yields CDR1 MNHNS and CDR2 SASEGT. This CDR3 region has 13 residues. V lost 5 bases, J lost 3 bases, and 1 base stayed unmatched. Written as DNA, the CDR3 is TGTGCCAGCAGTAGCGGGAACTACAATGAGCAGTTCTTC. It specifies CASSSGNYNEQFF.

This clone was detected a few times. The chain carries TRBV27 and TRBJ2-7; weak D call: TRBD2 (5 bases). With 5 bases removed from V and 7 bases from J, the gap between germline ends came to 12 bases. The V gene's germline CDR1 is MNHEY and CDR2 SMNVEV (reference sequence). The CDR3 loop spans 12 amino acids. The CDR3 bases are TGTGCCAGCAGTACCCGGGGAGCGGAGCAGTACTTC. It translates to CASSTRGAEQYF.

The V call is TRBV6-5, the J call TRBJ1-2; TRBD1 is a possible D gene (6 bases). The CDR3 covers 12 residues. Germline lookup yields CDR1 MNHEY and CDR2 SVGAGI. V was shortened by 7 bases and J by 8 bases, with 14 bases between the two germline ends. CDR3 amino acids: CASIDPGGGYTF. The CDR3 bases are TGTGCCAGCATCGACCCGGGGGGCGGCTACACCTTC.

The chain combines TRBV10-3 with TRBJ2-5, with 9 bases fitting TRBD2. The germline CDR1 and CDR2 sequences are ENHRY and SYGVKD. The CDR3 consists of 17 residues. The ends lost 6 bases at V and 5 bases at J; junction bases unmatched: 16. The CDR3 DNA reads as TGTGCCATCAGCGTAGCGGGAGACGACACCCTCGGGGAGACCCAGTACTTC. Protein product: CAISVAGDDTLGETQYF.

This chain links TRBV5-6 with TRBJ1-2; D may be TRBD1 (5 bases). The V end lost 0 bases, the J end lost 8 bases, and 17 bases lay between the germline ends. CDR3 length equals 15 residues. Germline V gene sequence: CDR1 SGHDT, CDR2 YYEEEE. The DNA for the CDR3 is TGTGCCAGCAGCTTGGATCAGGGCCTTCATCGGGGCTACACCTTC. Amino acids: CASSLDQGLHRGYTF.

The chain links TRBV30 to TRBJ2-7; 8 bases are shared with TRBD1. CDR3 size: 11 residues. In germline, CDR1 is GTSNPN, CDR2 SVGIG (reference sequence). CDR3 protein: CVIQGAYEQYF. The CDR3 DNA follows: TGTGTTATACAGGGGGCCTACGAGCAGTACTTC.

The chain combines TRBV7-9 with TRBJ1-2; 8 bases are a match to TRBD1. Looked up from germline, CDR1 is SEHNR and CDR2 is FQNEAQ (reference sequence). V was clipped by 5 bases and J by 4 bases; unmatched bases: 6. The CDR3 covers 14 residues. The CDR3 sequence is CASSEDRGVYGYTF. The DNA of the CDR3 is TGTGCCAGCAGCGAAGACAGGGGCGTCTATGGCTACACCTTC.

This clone was picked up one time. The chain combines TRBV27 with TRBJ1-4; no clear D. The CDR3 is 14 amino acids. CDR1 is MNHEY, CDR2 SMNVEV, per germline (reference sequence). Trimming removed 4 bases from V and 9 bases from J, with 15 bases in between. In DNA form, the CDR3 reads TGTGCCAGCAGTTCTGCCCTCTCAGTTCAAAAACTGTTTTTT. This codes for CASSSALSVQKLFF.

Here the CDR3 reads CASSSFGTALNYGYTF. Written as DNA, the CDR3 is TGTGCCAGCAGTTCCTTCGGGACAGCATTGAACTATGGCTACACCTTC. The rearrangement joins TRBV6-5 to TRBJ1-2; TRBD1 matches 7 bases. In germline, CDR1 is MNHEY, CDR2 SVGAGI. V lost 4 bases to trimming and J lost 2 bases; unmatched junction nucleotides: 10. The CDR3 contains 16 residues.

In its sample, this clone was seen a few times. The chain couples TRBV6-5 to TRBJ2-7; D is possibly TRBD2 (7 bases). From germline, CDR1 is MNHEY and CDR2 SVGAGI. The CDR3 totals 15 residues. With 2 bases removed from V and 3 bases from J, the gap between germline ends came to 14 bases. CDR3 amino acids: CASSYGGAQVYEQYF. The CDR3 DNA sequence: TGTGCCAGCAGTTACGGGGGGGCCCAGGTCTACGAGCAGTACTTC.

This clone was counted a few times. This rearrangement joins TRBV5-6 to TRBJ2-1, with a possible D match to TRBD2 (5 bases). Germline loops: CDR1 SGHDT, CDR2 YYEEEE. The CDR3 extends over 13 amino acids. V lost 7 bases, J lost 5 bases, and 13 bases lay in between. The CDR3 sequence is CASVDWVDNEQFF. The CDR3 nucleotides are TGTGCCAGCGTGGACTGGGTGGACAATGAGCAGTTCTTC.

This clone was recorded only once. CDR3: CASSFSSNQPQHF. CDR3 DNA: TGTGCCAGCAGCTTCAGTAGCAATCAGCCCCAGCATTTT. This chain joins TRBV11-2 and TRBJ1-5; D uncertain. The CDR3 is 13 amino acids. V was shortened by 3 bases and J by 0 bases, with 3 bases between the two germline ends. CDR1 and CDR2 from the germline V gene are SGHAT and FQNNGV. Complete variable domain (other parts from reference TRBV11-2 and TRBJ1-5): EAGVAQSPRYKIIEKRQSVAFWCNPISGHATLYWYQQILGQGPKLLIQFQNNGVVDDSQLPKDRFSAERLKGVDSTLKIQPAKLEDSAVYLCASSFSSNQPQHFGDGTRLSIL.

The genes are TRBV7-2 and TRBJ2-3; D not resolved. Trimming cost V 6 bases and J 6 bases, with 7 bases left between them. This CDR3 is 11 amino acids long. Looked up from germline, CDR1 is SGHTA and CDR2 is FQGNSA. The CDR3 nucleotides read TGTGCCAGCAGAAGTGGCGATACGCAGTATTTT. It yields the protein CASRSGDTQYF.

This chain uses TRBV10-3 with TRBJ2-1; 7 bases agree with TRBD2. V dropped 1 base and J dropped 4; count of bases not matched to a gene: 4. From germline, CDR1 is ENHRY and CDR2 SYGVKD. CDR3 length: 15 amino acids. The CDR3: CAISEYQRGYNEQFF. The CDR3 bases are TGTGCCATCAGTGAGTACCAGCGGGGATACAATGAGCAGTTCTTC.

The rearrangement links TRBV6-1 to TRBJ2-7; 9 bases map to TRBD1. This CDR3 is 15 amino acids long. The germline V gene encodes CDR1 MNHNS and CDR2 SASEGT. V gave up 7 bases and J gave up 3 bases; unmatched junction bases: 10. This CDR3 reads CASNARQGGYYEQYF. CDR3 coding DNA: TGTGCCAGCAACGCCCGACAGGGGGGGTACTACGAGCAGTACTTC.

The chain links TRBV7-3 to TRBJ2-5; the match to TRBD2 covers 10 bases. This CDR3 comprises 16 residues. The J segment lost 2 bases and the V segment lost 5 bases, leaving 8 bases of the junction unmatched. Germline V gives CDR1 SGHTA, CDR2 FQGTGA. The CDR3: CASSHPSGSNQETQYF. The CDR3 DNA reads as TGTGCCAGCAGCCACCCTAGCGGGAGTAATCAAGAGACCCAGTACTTC.

The chain uses TRBV7-9 and TRBJ1-2, with D possibly TRBD1 on 6 matching bases. The V end lost 4 bases, the J end lost 6 bases, and 18 bases lay between the germline ends. The CDR3 extends over 15 amino acids. Germline CDR1 and CDR2: SEHNR and FQNEAQ (reference sequence). CDR3 in DNA: TGTGCCAGCAGCTCCCAAATACAGGGATCGGATGGCTACACCTTC. Translating it yields CASSSQIQGSDGYTF.

The chain couples TRBV6-6 to TRBJ2-7; 7 positions match TRBD1. The CDR3 consists of 15 residues. The germline gives CDR1 MNHNY, CDR2 SVGAGI (reference sequence). Trimming at V came to 2 bases and at J to 0 bases, leaving 4 bases not matched to a gene. DNA for the CDR3: TGTGCCAGCAGTTACCTAGGACAGGCCTCCTACGAGCAGTACTTC. Translating it yields CASSYLGQASYEQYF.

The chain joins TRBV10-3 to TRBJ2-7, with TRBD2 identical over 10 bases. V shed 4 bases, J shed 3 bases, and the junction held 3 bases outside the gene matches. Per germline, CDR1 ENHRY and CDR2 SYGVKD. This CDR3 comprises 14 residues. The CDR3 DNA is TGTGCCATCAGTGCTAGCGGGAGCTTCTACGAGCAGTACTTC. Translation: CAISASGSFYEQYF.

The chain joins TRBV29-1 to TRBJ2-1, with a possible D match to TRBD2 (5 bases). This CDR3 contains 13 residues. Germline lookup yields CDR1 SQVTM and CDR2 ANQGSEA. Trimming pared 4 bases from V and 4 bases from J, leaving 11 bases between. CDR3 in DNA: TGCAGCGTTGCGGGGAGAGGGTACAATGAGCAGTTCTTC. Amino acid sequence: CSVAGRGYNEQFF.

The rearrangement links TRBV6-1 to TRBJ1-2, with D uncertain. The CDR3 has 14 residues. V lost 2 bases, J lost 3 bases, and 10 bases lay in between. CDR1 and CDR2 (germline): MNHNS, SASEGT. The CDR3 region is CASSELRIDYGYTF. CDR3 DNA: TGTGCCAGCAGTGAACTGAGGATCGACTATGGCTACACCTTC.

This clone has more than one count but fewer than ten. The CDR3 loop reads CASSHRTGGYNEQFF. The CDR3 DNA reads TGCGCCAGCAGCCATCGGACAGGGGGCTACAATGAGCAGTTCTTC. The chain has TRBV4-1 and TRBJ2-1; 10 nucleotides line up with TRBD1. The V and J ends lost 3 bases and 3 bases, in that order; junction bases with no gene match: 2. The CDR3 has 15 residues. Germline values: CDR1 MGHRA, CDR2 YSYEKL.

The V and J genes are TRBV30 and TRBJ1-3, with 9 bases aligning to TRBD1. CDR1 is GTSNPN, CDR2 SVGIG, per germline (reference sequence). V was clipped by 3 bases and J by 0 bases; unmatched bases: 24. This CDR3 spans 22 amino acids. CDR3 protein: CAWRKGTGSESFKPPSGNTIYF. The CDR3 DNA sequence: TGTGCCTGGAGGAAGGGGACAGGGAGCGAATCTTTTAAACCCCCCTCTGGAAACACCATATATTTT.

The gene calls are TRBV2 and TRBJ2-5, with a possible D match to TRBD2 (5 bases). Germline values: CDR1 SNHLY, CDR2 FYNNEI. The CDR3 consists of 13 residues. The V gene lost 5 bases and the J gene lost 5 bases, with 12 bases spanning the gap. Written as DNA, the CDR3 is TGTGCCAGCAGTCCGAGGCCGGGGGAGACCCAGTACTTC. Protein: CASSPRPGETQYF.

The V and J genes are TRBV19 and TRBJ2-7; maybe TRBD2 (6 bases). The CDR3 spans 15 residues. V lost 4 bases to trimming and J lost 3 bases, with 16 bases between them. CDR1 and CDR2 (germline): LNHDA, SQIVND (reference sequence). The CDR3 spells CASSRHRDLSYEQYF. The DNA of the CDR3 is TGTGCCAGTAGTAGGCACCGGGACTTAAGCTACGAGCAGTACTTC.